This T cell receptor (beta chain) was profiled in a study of OX40 agonist ivuxolimab in advanced cancers. For the study at large: Eligibility admitted prior anti-PD-1, anti-PD-L1 or anti-CTLA-4 therapy; 35% to 40% had some. Three individuals attained partial responses, comprising one hepatocellular carcinoma case and two cutaneous melanoma cases.

Blood specimens came from baseline, cycle 4 day 1, and cycle 7 day 1. Germline CDR1 and CDR2: SGDLS and YYNGEE. V was clipped by 0 bases and J by 9 bases, with 13 bases between them. The CDR3 extends over 14 amino acids. Study outcomes and limitations: Mean expanded clone counts were higher in CD8+ than CD4+ T cells.

Repertoires were generated with immunoSEQ multiplex PCR, while TCRdb's copy carries only in-frame clones and drops some. The data show 40,000 or so clones, 80% to 90% seen once. A remark on this clone: The antigen remains undetermined.

The sequence came from an adult with an advanced solid tumor such as melanoma, head and neck, liver or kidney cancer. This chain links TRBV9 with TRBJ2-1; D gene ambiguous. The material was CD4+ or CD8+ T cells sorted from blood, obtained in a trial of the OX40 agonist ivuxolimab. The CDR3 sequence is CASSVAHAFGEQFF. CDR3 DNA sequence: TGTGCCAGCAGCGTAGCTCACGCCTTTGGTGAGCAGTTCTTC. The complete variable domain, with remaining parts taken from reference TRBV9 and TRBJ2-1, reads DSGVTQTPKHLITATGQRVTLRCSPRSGDLSVYWYQQSLDQGLQFLIQYYNGEERAKGNILERFSAQQFPDLHSELNLSSLELGDSALYFCASSVAHAFGEQFFGPGTRLTVL.